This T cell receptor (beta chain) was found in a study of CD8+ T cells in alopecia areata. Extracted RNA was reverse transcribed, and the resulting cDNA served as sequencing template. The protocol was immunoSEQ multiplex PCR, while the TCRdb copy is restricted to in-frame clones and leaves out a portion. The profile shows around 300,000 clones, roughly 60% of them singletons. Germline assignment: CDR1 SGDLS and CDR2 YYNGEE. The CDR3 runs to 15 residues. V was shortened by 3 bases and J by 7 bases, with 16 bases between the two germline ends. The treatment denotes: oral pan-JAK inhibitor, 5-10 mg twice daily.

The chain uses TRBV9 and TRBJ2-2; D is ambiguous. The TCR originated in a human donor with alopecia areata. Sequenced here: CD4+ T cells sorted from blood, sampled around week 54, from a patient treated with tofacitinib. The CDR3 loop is CASSATPWLNGELFF. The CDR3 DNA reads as TGTGCCAGCAGCGCAACACCGTGGTTGAACGGGGAGCTGTTTTTT.